A single sample is the source of the 31 T cell receptor beta chains below, sequenced in a study of beta chain features in type 1 diabetes. Study findings and constraints: TCRB CDR3s were moderately but significantly shorter in Type 1 diabetes patients in all four CD4+ subsets.

Sequencing targeted expressed TCRB transcripts, as all isolated RNA had been reverse transcribed. Sequenced by immunoSEQ multiplex PCR; TCRdb stores in-frame clones only, minus some. The profile shows over 150,000 clones, approximately 8% of them singletons. Their antigens are not known. Sequencing was done on a sample of central memory CD4+ T cells from blood. These receptors all stem from a woman between 35 and 50 years old with type 1 diabetes.

This sequence joins TRBV5-1 and TRBJ2-1; 7 bases fit TRBD1. This CDR3 is 16 amino acids long. The J segment lost 0 bases and the V segment lost 0 bases, leaving 3 bases of the junction unmatched. Germline V gives CDR1 SGHRS, CDR2 YFSETQ. The CDR3 DNA reads as TGCGCCAGCAGCTTGGATTCAGGGGGCTCCTACAATGAGCAGTTCTTC. Translating gives CASSLDSGGSYNEQFF.

The chain is built from TRBV5-1 and TRBJ2-1; no reliable D call. The CDR3 sequence is 15 residues long. V was pared by 0 bases and J by 0 bases, with 7 bases between. From germline, CDR1 is SGHRS and CDR2 YFSETQ. CDR3: CASSLGHYSYNEQFF. For the CDR3, the DNA is TGCGCCAGCAGCTTGGGACATTACTCCTACAATGAGCAGTTCTTC.

This sequence joins TRBV27 and TRBJ1-1; D perhaps matches TRBD1 (5 bases). V lost 11 bases and J lost 2, with 18 bases in between. The CDR3 covers 14 residues. Germline values: CDR1 MNHEY, CDR2 SMNVEV (reference sequence). CDR3 region: CASSPRGLNTEAFF. The CDR3 DNA follows: TGTGCCTCATCCCCAAGGGGCCTAAACACTGAAGCTTTCTTT.

In this sample, this clone turned up a few times. V is TRBV15 and J is TRBJ2-1; 7 bases fit TRBD2. The CDR3 spans 15 residues. Germline CDR1 reads LNHNV; CDR2 reads YYDKDF (reference sequence). The V gene end was trimmed by 8 bases and the J gene end by 6 bases; junction bases not matched to a gene: 13. CDR3 protein: CATQVGGKEGNEQFF. CDR3 nucleotide sequence: TGTGCCACCCAAGTGGGAGGGAAGGAGGGCAATGAGCAGTTCTTC.

This clone was detected a few times. This chain uses TRBV4-3 with TRBJ2-5, with TRBD2 matching 7 bases. Germline V gene lookup returns CDR1 LGHNA and CDR2 YSLEER. V was clipped by 4 bases and J by 4 bases; unmatched bases: 6. The CDR3 extends over 14 amino acids. Here the CDR3 reads CASSPNGGGETQYF. CDR3 nucleotides: TGCGCCAGCAGCCCCAATGGGGGGGGAGAGACCCAGTACTTC.

The chain joins TRBV7-2 to TRBJ2-7; 7 positions match TRBD1. CDR1 and CDR2 from the germline V gene are SGHTA and FQGNSA. This CDR3 spans 14 amino acids. V dropped 4 bases and J dropped 2; count of bases not matched to a gene: 5. The CDR3 DNA follows: TGTGCCAGCAGCTCGGACAGGCAAACCTACGAGCAGTACTTC. This codes for CASSSDRQTYEQYF.

The chain employs TRBV2 and TRBJ2-1, with 8 bases fitting TRBD1. Trimming cost V 2 bases and J 9 bases; bases outside gene matches: 6. Germline values: CDR1 SNHLY, CDR2 FYNNEI. The CDR3 has 14 residues. The CDR3 reads CASSEQGAISEQFF. In nucleotides, the CDR3 is TGTGCCAGCAGTGAACAGGGGGCGATAAGTGAGCAGTTCTTC.

CDR3 in amino acids: CASSSALGVSSPLHF. The CDR3 coding sequence is TGTGCCAGCAGCTCCGCCTTGGGAGTCAGTTCACCCCTCCACTTT. The V call is TRBV9, the J call TRBJ1-6; D unclear. V dropped 4 bases and J dropped 9 bases, with 17 bases sitting between them. The CDR3 extends over 15 amino acids. CDR1 SGDLS and CDR2 YYNGEE come from the germline V gene.

V usage is TRBV18 and J usage is TRBJ1-6; 8 nucleotides match TRBD1. The length of the CDR3 is 16 residues. The germline CDR1 and CDR2 sequences are KGHSH and LQKENI. V shed 1 base, J shed 7 bases, and the junction held 6 bases outside the gene matches. The CDR3 nucleotides are TGTGCCAGCTCACCACGTGGACAGGGTGGGAATTCACCCCTCCACTTT. Its translation: CASSPRGQGGNSPLHF.

This chain links TRBV5-1 with TRBJ1-1; maybe TRBD1 (5 bases). Trimming took 1 base from V and 7 from J, leaving 14 bases between them. Per germline, CDR1 SGHRS and CDR2 YFSETQ. There are 14 residues in the CDR3. The CDR3 sequence: CASSLWGSGREAFF. CDR3 coding DNA: TGCGCCAGCAGCTTGTGGGGCTCGGGCCGTGAAGCTTTCTTT.

This clone was recorded a few times. J is TRBJ2-7 and V is TRBV28, with a tentative D call TRBD1 (7 bases). V lost 10 bases, J lost 0 bases, and 22 bases lay in between. Germline V gene sequence: CDR1 MDHEN, CDR2 SYDVKM. This CDR3 is 16 amino acids long. CDR3: CATFGGQLRSSYEQYF. The CDR3 DNA reads TGTGCCACCTTCGGGGGACAGTTAAGAAGCTCCTACGAGCAGTACTTC. Looking up the rest from reference TRBV28 and TRBJ2-7 gives the full variable domain: DVKVTQSSRYLVKRTGEKVFLECVQDMDHENMFWYRQDPGLGLRLIYFSYDVKMKEKGDIPEGYSVSREKKERFSLILESASTNQTSMYLCATFGGQLRSSYEQYFGPGTRLTVT.

This clone was detected ten times or more. In DNA, the CDR3 is TGCAGCGTTGAAGACGACATTCAGTACTTC. This translates into CSVEDDIQYF. V is TRBV29-1 and J is TRBJ2-4; no clear D gene. V was pared by 0 bases and J by 8 bases, with 2 bases between. CDR1 and CDR2 (germline): SQVTM, ANQGSEA. The CDR3 extends over 10 amino acids.

This clone has only a few counts. The chain links TRBV9 to TRBJ2-1; possible D gene TRBD1, 5 bases. V gave up 3 bases and J gave up 6 bases, with 13 bases separating them. Germline V gene lookup returns CDR1 SGDLS and CDR2 YYNGEE. This CDR3 spans 14 amino acids. The CDR3 loop reads CASSGSGAVNEQFF. In DNA, the CDR3 is TGTGCCAGCAGCGGTAGTGGGGCCGTCAATGAGCAGTTCTTC.

This clone was seen repeatedly, ten times or more. V usage is TRBV7-8 and J usage is TRBJ2-1; 9 bases agree with TRBD2. CDR3 size: 16 residues. V lost 5 bases to trimming and J lost 7 bases; unmatched junction nucleotides: 12. From germline, CDR1 is SGHVS and CDR2 FQNEAQ. Here the CDR3 reads CASSALAGVDGNEQFF. Written as DNA, the CDR3 is TGTGCCAGCAGCGCTTTAGCGGGAGTAGATGGGAATGAGCAGTTCTTC.

The chain joins TRBV5-6 to TRBJ2-7; a possible D gene is TRBD2 (6 bases). There are 14 residues in the CDR3. The germline gives CDR1 SGHDT, CDR2 YYEEEE. Trimming stripped 1 base from V and 7 bases from J, with 15 bases between. CDR3 amino acids: CASSLRSGAREQYF. The CDR3 DNA follows: TGTGCCAGCAGCTTGAGGTCGGGAGCGAGGGAGCAGTACTTC.

A few counts support this clone. The V gene is TRBV7-8, the J gene TRBJ2-1; TRBD2 matches at 11 bases. After removal of 5 bases from V and 10 bases from J, the junction contained 10 bases not matched to a gene. The CDR3 runs 15 residues. Germline CDR1 reads SGHVS; CDR2 reads FQNEAQ. CDR3 DNA sequence: TGTGCCAGCAGCGCTCTTAGCGGGGGGGCAGGGGAGCAGTTCTTC. This sequence encodes CASSALSGGAGEQFF.

This clone has just a few counts. This rearrangement joins TRBV5-8 to TRBJ2-3; the match to TRBD2 covers 9 bases. Trimming at V came to 2 bases and at J to 3 bases, leaving 7 bases not matched to a gene. Germline lookup yields CDR1 SGHTS and CDR2 YDEGEE. The CDR3 totals 16 residues. The CDR3 bases are TGTGCCAGCAGCTTCGAATCGGGACTAGCAACAGATACGCAGTATTTT. Encoded protein: CASSFESGLATDTQYF.

The chain combines TRBV11-3 with TRBJ2-7; D is perhaps TRBD1 (5 bases). Trimming removed 4 bases at V and 3 bases at J, with 7 bases between. The CDR3 contains 12 residues. Germline CDR1 is SGHNT and CDR2 is YENEEA. CDR3 nucleotide sequence: TGTGCCAGCAGCTCGCAGGGCTACGAGCAGTACTTC. Its protein product is CASSSQGYEQYF.

The CDR3 sequence: CASRGLSAVEKLFF. Here the CDR3 DNA reads TGTGCCAGCAGGGGACTCTCCGCCGTAGAAAAACTGTTTTTT. The rearrangement links TRBV2 to TRBJ1-4; the D gene is possibly TRBD1 (5 bases). This CDR3 spans 14 amino acids. Trimming shortened V by 6 bases and J by 8 bases, and 16 bases separated the two germline ends. CDR1 and CDR2 from the germline V gene are SNHLY and FYNNEI.

In its sample, this clone was seen a few times. The gene calls are TRBV19 and TRBJ1-1, with D tentatively TRBD1 (6 bases). The CDR3 runs 13 residues. V gave up 10 bases and J gave up 4 bases, with 16 bases separating them. The germline V gene has CDR1 LNHDA and CDR2 SQIVND (reference sequence). The CDR3 sequence is CANVRAGATEAFF. The DNA of the CDR3 is TGTGCCAATGTCAGAGCAGGGGCCACTGAAGCTTTCTTT.

The J gene is TRBJ1-1, the V gene TRBV23-1, with D possibly matching TRBD1 (5 bases). TRBV23-1 is an ORF for which the function is uncertain. The V end lost 8 bases, the J end lost 0 bases, and 13 bases lay between the germline ends. The CDR3 has 14 amino acids. The CDR3 protein is CASGLGRVNTEAFF. In DNA, the CDR3 is TGCGCCAGCGGATTGGGCAGGGTGAACACTGAAGCTTTCTTT.

The sample holds a few counts of this clone. V and J are TRBV7-9 and TRBJ1-2; 7 positions match TRBD1. Germline V gene data show CDR1 as SEHNR and CDR2 as FQNEAQ (reference sequence). This CDR3 has 15 residues. Germline trimming cut 7 bases from V and 8 bases from J; bases unmatched to any gene: 16. This CDR3 is CASTDIDRELGGYTF. The CDR3 DNA follows: TGTGCCAGCACCGATATCGACAGGGAACTTGGCGGCTACACCTTC.

This clone was detected only a few times. The chain recombines TRBV5-4 with TRBJ2-7, with D tentatively TRBD2 (6 bases). The CDR3 totals 14 residues. Trimming took off 0 bases at V and 8 bases at J, with 15 bases between the two ends. Germline lookup yields CDR1 SGHNT and CDR2 YYREEE (reference sequence). CDR3 loop: CASSLGNRDSQQYF. For the CDR3, the DNA is TGTGCCAGCAGCTTGGGGAACCGGGACTCGCAGCAGTACTTC.

This clone was picked up a small number of times. This chain links TRBV7-2 with TRBJ2-6; TRBD2 agrees at 13 bases. Germline V gene lookup returns CDR1 SGHTA and CDR2 FQGNSA. Trimming removed 4 bases from V and 2 bases from J; junction bases left unmatched: 8. The CDR3 runs 19 residues. CDR3 region: CASSSWTSGRRTGANVLTF. DNA for the CDR3: TGTGCCAGCAGCTCCTGGACTAGCGGGAGAAGAACTGGGGCCAACGTCCTGACTTTC.

This chain uses TRBV6-5 with TRBJ2-1; a weak D match, TRBD2 (6 bases). Trimming cost V 4 bases and J 9 bases, with 13 bases left between them. Germline values: CDR1 MNHEY, CDR2 SVGAGI. This CDR3 has 13 residues. The CDR3 sequence: CASSSRELGEQFF. CDR3 sequence (DNA): TGTGCCAGCAGTTCTCGGGAGCTGGGTGAGCAGTTCTTC.

The chain couples TRBV19 to TRBJ1-5, with D perhaps TRBD1 (6 bases). Germline V gives CDR1 LNHDA, CDR2 SQIVND (reference sequence). The CDR3 has 14 amino acids. Trimming left V 4 bases short and J 1 base short, with 8 bases between. The CDR3 region has the DNA TGTGCCAGTAGTACGGACAGAAGCAATCAGCCCCAGCATTTT. Translating gives CASSTDRSNQPQHF.

The V gene is TRBV7-7, the J gene TRBJ2-2, with D possibly being TRBD1 (6 bases). The CDR3 is 14 residues long. The germline CDR1 and CDR2 sequences are SSHAT and FNYEAQ (reference sequence). V was cut by 5 bases and J by 1 base, with 8 bases left in between. The CDR3 region has the DNA TGTGCCAGCAGCCCGGGACAGAACACCGGGGAGCTGTTTTTT. It translates to CASSPGQNTGELFF. Full variable domain (rest looked up from reference TRBV7-7 and TRBJ2-2): GAGVSQSPRYKVTKRGQDVTLRCDPISSHATLYWYQQALGQGPEFLTYFNYEAQPDKSGLPSDRFSAERPEGSISTLTIQRTEQRDSAMYRCASSPGQNTGELFFGEGSRLTVL.

This rearrangement joins TRBV7-9 to TRBJ2-5; 7 bases are shared with TRBD2. Germline-derived CDR1 and CDR2 are SEHNR and FQNEAQ (reference sequence). The CDR3 loop spans 15 amino acids. V trimming: 1 base; J trimming: 1 base; junction bases outside the gene matches: 3. CDR3 DNA: TGTGCCAGCAGCTTAGGAAGGACTAGCCAAGAGACCCAGTACTTC. This gives the protein CASSLGRTSQETQYF.

The chain joins TRBV2 to TRBJ1-1; D is unclear. CDR3 size: 12 residues. V was shortened by 4 bases and J by 0 bases, with 3 bases between the two germline ends. The germline V gene has CDR1 SNHLY and CDR2 FYNNEI. The CDR3 sequence is CASSVLNTEAFF. As DNA, the CDR3 is TGTGCCAGCAGTGTATTGAACACTGAAGCTTTCTTT.

The table lists this clone with a few counts. The rearrangement joins TRBV27 to TRBJ2-1, with TRBD2 identical over 15 bases. This CDR3 has 17 amino acids. With V trimmed by 10 bases and J by 1 base, 8 bases remained unmatched. CDR1 and CDR2 from the germline V gene are MNHEY and SMNVEV (reference sequence). The CDR3 DNA reads as TGTGCCACCTCCAGGGGGACTAGCGGGGGGTCCTACAATGAGCAGTTCTTC. This encodes CATSRGTSGGSYNEQFF.

This clone was detected only a few times. The V gene is TRBV30, the J gene TRBJ2-7; TRBD2 agrees at 13 bases. Losses at the gene ends were 5 bases for V and 4 bases for J; bases not matched to a gene: 14. The CDR3 consists of 17 residues. The germline gives CDR1 GTSNPN, CDR2 SVGIG (reference sequence). CDR3 in DNA: TGTGCCTGGTCGACTAGCGGGAGGCCTCTAGCTGGGTACGAGCAGTACTTC. It translates to CAWSTSGRPLAGYEQYF. Supplemented by reference TRBV30 and TRBJ2-7, the full variable domain reads SQTIHQWPATLVQPVGSPLSLECTVEGTSNPNLYWYRQAAGRGLQLLFYSVGIGQISSEVPQNLSASRPQDRQFILSSKKLLLSDSGFYLCAWSTSGRPLAGYEQYFGPGTRLTVT.